The rows below give T cell receptor beta chains drawn from one sample of a study of radiotherapy plus CTLA-4 blockade in lung cancer. Using immunoSEQ multiplex PCR, the repertoire was profiled, and TCRdb retains in-frame clones only, with some absent. The table has fewer than 40,000 clones, 70% to 75% seen once. The sequences come from peripheral blood, collected from a patient treated with radiotherapy plus ipilimumab. Receptors originate from a human donor with non-small cell lung cancer whose response to radiotherapy plus ipilimumab could not be evaluated. CDR3s leave out the opening cysteine and the closing phenylalanine or tryptophan.

CDR3 length,J gene,V gene,CDR3 protein
11,TRBJ1-2,TRBV7-2,ASSLRALRGYT
12,.,TRBV7-9,ASSRGTETYEQY
11,TRBJ2-1,TRBV6-5,ASSVTAYNEQF
13,TRBJ1-4,TRBV14,ASSQVRGREEKLF
11,TRBJ2-3,TRBV6-5,ASSEPGTDTQY
14,TRBJ2-7,TRBV7-8,ASSLDSSGISYEQY
14,TRBJ1-1,TRBV7-9,ASSLASDRGQTEAF
14,TRBJ1-2,TRBV6-6,ASSYSTQGAVYGYT
12,TRBJ2-1,TRBV7-3,ASSRAGDYNEQF
12,TRBJ1-1,TRBV6-5,ASRIPGQGPEAF
13,TRBJ2-3,TRBV2,ASTRTGRSTDTQY
11,TRBJ2-1,TRBV9,ASSVGGNDEQF
15,TRBJ1-2,TRBV7-2,ASSQVPRTGGNYGYT
16,TRBJ2-3,TRBV27,ASSLSLSRAGSVDTQY
13,TRBJ2-1,TRBV6-5,ASSNLAGSRNEQF
14,TRBJ1-2,TRBV4-3,ASSQGTWERTYGYT
15,TRBJ2-3,TRBV2,ASRATRTSGSTDTQY
13,TRBJ2-1,TRBV15,ATSRRTSGYNEQF
11,TRBJ1-2,TRBV9,ASSSHEGYGYT
14,TRBJ2-1,TRBV5-6,ASSQFHGQGGGEQF
15,TRBJ2-5,TRBV2,ASSEPRGAGGGETQY
13,TRBJ2-1,TRBV6-1,ASRVTSGSRNEQF
12,TRBJ2-5,TRBV7-2,ASSFQTGQETQY
11,TRBJ2-1,TRBV10-1,ASSGLGSNEQF
12,TRBJ2-5,TRBV5-4,ASSSTSEGETQY
13,TRBJ2-3,TRBV7-2,ASGGLAGVTDTQY
12,TRBJ2-1,TRBV6-5,ASSATGGKNEQF
14,TRBJ2-3,TRBV9,ASTPGGRGSTDTQY
18,TRBJ2-5,TRBV4-1,ASSPSILAGFRFRKETQY
11,TRBJ2-3,TRBV11-3,ASSFSSGDTQY
15,TRBJ1-5,TRBV7-9,ASSAPKGQDRNQPQH
16,TRBJ2-7,TRBV30,AWSVPPFRQGGSYEQY
14,TRBJ2-5,TRBV4-1,ASSQEGLAAQETQY
11,TRBJ2-7,TRBV7-2,ASSAGPGYEQY
12,TRBJ2-3,TRBV6-5,ASSYGTGADTQY
14,TRBJ2-2,TRBV6-5,ASSYEYRHPTGELF
11,TRBJ2-7,TRBV10-3,AISTSGSLEQY
11,TRBJ2-7,TRBV4-1,ASSSRLAYEQY
10,TRBJ2-7,TRBV11-3,ASSFYGSEQY
13,TRBJ2-3,TRBV6-1,ASSVQGASTDTQY
13,TRBJ2-3,TRBV5-6,ASSWAGTVTDTQY
16,TRBJ2-5,TRBV7-8,ASSLGRTSGRAAGEQY
14,TRBJ2-1,TRBV10-3,AISDNLGLSTMGQF
12,TRBJ1-1,TRBV5-5,ASSPLGVTTEAF
12,TRBJ1-1,TRBV7-2,ASSPHRQGPEAF
13,TRBJ1-5,TRBV6-5,ASSYSGHRGQPQH
9,TRBJ2-7,TRBV10-2,ASSPEYEQY
14,TRBJ2-1,TRBV5-1,ASSAPLAGGPNEQF
12,TRBJ2-3,TRBV7-2,ASSPGLAGDTQY
14,TRBJ2-5,TRBV5-1,ASSLPAGQVGETQY
14,TRBJ1-5,TRBV27,ASSSRTGSGNQPQH
11,TRBJ1-2,TRBV6-1,ASSQGGDYGYT
13,TRBJ2-5,TRBV6-5,ASTMDRGEEGTQY
17,TRBJ2-1,TRBV30,AWSVGPSGSPSSYNEQF
12,TRBJ2-7,TRBV30,AWSEGQGLYEQY
12,TRBJ1-2,TRBV6-1,ASRTGRGNYGYT
13,TRBJ2-7,TRBV7-9,ASSSPGQGAYEQY
12,TRBJ1-2,TRBV5-1,ASSYGNGNYGYT
13,TRBJ2-5,TRBV5-6,ASSLVVTSGETQY
12,TRBJ1-1,TRBV9,ASSLQGLNTEAF